The 29 T cell receptor beta chains reported below all come from one sample, sequenced in a study of T-cell reconstitution after alpha-beta-depleted transplantation in children. Using unique molecular identifiers, the investigators prepared the TCRbeta library. TCRdb called the PCR reads again in MiXCR, with one record for every CDR3 protein. Of over 550,000 distinct CDR3 sequences in the sample, 10% to 13% were seen once. The material sequenced was PBMCs from the stem cell graft donor, taken from the stem cell graft. The receptor source for this set is a human donor who donated a stem cell graft to a child with acute myeloid leukemia.

This clonotype has only a few counts. The chain links TRBV6-1 to TRBJ2-2; TRBD1 agrees at 8 bases. The CDR3 sequence is 17 residues long. Germline V gene sequence: CDR1 MNHNS, CDR2 SASEGT. Losses at the gene ends were 5 bases for V and 1 base for J; bases not matched to a gene: 9. CDR3 in DNA: TGTGCCAGCAGTCGACAGGGGAAGGGGTTGAACACCGGGGAGCTGTTTTTT. This translates into CASSRQGKGLNTGELFF.

The V call is TRBV2, the J call TRBJ1-1; tentative D call: TRBD1 (6 bases). The CDR3 runs to 15 residues. Germline lookup yields CDR1 SNHLY and CDR2 FYNNEI. Trimming removed 5 bases from V and 4 bases from J, with 17 bases in between. The CDR3 bases are TGTGCCAGCAGTCGAAACTGGGGGGCGGTCACTGAAGCTTTCTTT. Protein sequence: CASSRNWGAVTEAFF.

There are many counts of this clonotype. This chain joins TRBV7-2 and TRBJ2-2; possibly TRBD2 for D (5 bases). V lost 3 bases and J 5 bases, leaving 19 bases between the germline ends. Germline values: CDR1 SGHTA, CDR2 FQGNSA. The CDR3 has 17 residues. This chain's CDR3 is CASSFSGYPARTGELFF. Written as DNA, the CDR3 is TGTGCCAGCAGCTTCAGCGGCTATCCTGCGAGGACCGGGGAGCTGTTTTTT.

This clonotype was counted many times. This chain links TRBV12-3 or TRBV12-4 with TRBJ2-7, with 10 bases that match TRBD2. V lost 4 bases to trimming and J lost 7 bases; unmatched junction nucleotides: 10. The CDR3 has 15 residues. CDR3 DNA: TGTGCCAGCAGTTCGCTAGCGGGAGCCATTAGAGAGCAGTACTTC. This codes for CASSSLAGAIREQYF.

This clonotype occurred a few times. The V gene is TRBV6-5, the J gene TRBJ1-4; 7 bases line up with TRBD1. Germline values: CDR1 MNHEY, CDR2 SVGAGI. The CDR3 sequence is 14 residues long. J gave up 8 bases and V 5 bases, and 8 bases lay outside the gene matches. The CDR3 sequence: CASSTGSRGEKLFF. The CDR3 coding sequence is TGTGCCAGCAGTACAGGGTCCAGGGGGGAAAAACTGTTTTTT.

Many counts were recorded for this clonotype. The chain couples TRBV29-1 to TRBJ1-2, with D unresolved. Trimming removed 6 bases at V and 4 bases at J, with 6 bases between. The CDR3 covers 10 residues. Germline V CDR1 and CDR2: SQVTM, ANQGSEA. The CDR3: CSVAIYGYTF. As DNA, the CDR3 is TGCAGCGTCGCAATCTATGGCTACACCTTC. Combining the CDR3 with reference TRBV29-1 and TRBJ1-2 gives the whole variable domain SAVISQKPSRDICQRGTSLTIQCQVDSQVTMMFWYRQQPGQSLTLIATANQGSEATYESGFVIDKFPISRPNLTFSTLTVSNMSPEDSSIYLCSVAIYGYTFGSGTRLTVV.

Many counts were recorded for this clonotype. This chain connects TRBV12-5 to TRBJ2-3; no clear D. Germline V gives CDR1 LGHNT, CDR2 FRNRAP. There are 15 residues in the CDR3. Trimming took 2 bases from V and 2 from J, leaving 11 bases between them. The CDR3 sequence is CASGLTVNPTDTQYF. CDR3 DNA: TGTGCTAGTGGTTTGACCGTGAACCCCACAGATACGCAGTATTTT. Together with reference TRBV12-5 and TRBJ2-3, the CDR3 gives the full variable domain: DARVTQTPRHKVTEMGQEVTMRCQPILGHNTVFWYRQTMMQGLELLAYFRNRAPLDDSGMPKDRFSAEMPDATLATLKIQPSEPRDSAVYFCASGLTVNPTDTQYFGPGTRLTVL.

This clonotype has a count of ten or more. This rearrangement joins TRBV25-1 to TRBJ1-2, with unresolved D. The CDR3 extends over 13 amino acids. Per the germline V gene, CDR1 is MGHDK and CDR2 is SYGVNS. The V gene lost 4 bases and the J gene lost 7 bases, with 13 bases spanning the gap. The CDR3 sequence is CASSGQAYGGYTF. The CDR3 nucleotides are TGTGCCAGCAGTGGACAAGCTTATGGTGGCTACACCTTC.

In the case of this clonotype: A much larger clone lies a single base off, so this may be a read error. The final CDR3 position lacks the conserved phenylalanine or tryptophan, pointing to a likely read error. V usage is TRBV7-3 and J usage is TRBJ2-1; 12 nucleotides line up with TRBD1. The V segment lost 5 bases and the J segment 7 bases; nucleotides outside the gene matches: 6. The CDR3 spans 15 residues. CDR1 and CDR2 (germline): SGHTA, FQGTGA. DNA of the CDR3: TGTGCCAGCAGCAAAATGGGACAGGGGGCTAATGAGCAGTTCTCC. Translated, it gives CASSKMGQGANEQFS.

This clonotype was seen many times. The V and J genes are TRBV4-2 and TRBJ2-5, with D possibly matching TRBD2 (5 bases). Trimming removed 6 bases from V and 1 base from J, with 9 bases in between. Germline CDR1 is LGHNA and CDR2 is YNFKEQ. CDR3 size: 13 residues. DNA for the CDR3: TGTGCCAGCAGTCGGGGTATCCAAGAGACCCAGTACTTC. Translating it yields CASSRGIQETQYF.

A word on this clonotype: Being one base from a much bigger clone, this may be a read error. V and J are TRBV20-1 and TRBJ2-1, with 10 bases aligning to TRBD2. The CDR3 runs to 13 residues. Germline V gene lookup returns CDR1 DFQATT and CDR2 SNEGSKA (reference sequence). The V and J ends lost 4 bases and 5 bases, in that order; junction bases with no gene match: 2. For the CDR3, the DNA is TGCAGTGCTACTAGCGGGAGTAACAATGAGCAGTTCTTC. As protein: CSATSGSNNEQFF.

V and J are TRBV20-1 and TRBJ2-6; 9 bases align to TRBD2. Germline-derived CDR1 and CDR2 are DFQATT and SNEGSKA (reference sequence). Trimming cost V 6 bases and J 0 bases; bases outside gene matches: 3. The CDR3 runs to 15 residues. The CDR3 protein is CSAAAGGSGANVLTF. CDR3 nucleotides: TGCAGTGCGGCAGCGGGAGGCTCTGGGGCCAACGTCCTGACTTTC.

V is TRBV11-2 and J is TRBJ2-5; 8 positions agree with TRBD2. This CDR3 is built from 15 residues. The germline gives CDR1 SGHAT, CDR2 FQNNGV. V trimming: 1 base; J trimming: 5 bases; junction bases outside the gene matches: 6. Here the CDR3 DNA reads TGTGCCAGCAGCTTAGGTTCAGCGGGAGACGAGACCCAGTACTTC. Translation: CASSLGSAGDETQYF. Drawing the rest from reference TRBV11-2 and TRBJ2-5, the complete variable domain is EAGVAQSPRYKIIEKRQSVAFWCNPISGHATLYWYQQILGQGPKLLIQFQNNGVVDDSQLPKDRFSAERLKGVDSTLKIQPAKLEDSAVYLCASSLGSAGDETQYFGPGTRLLVL.

Many counts were recorded for this clonotype. The CDR3 DNA sequence: TGCAGCGTCCGTCTAGCGGCCTACGAGCAGTACTTC. Translated, it gives CSVRLAAYEQYF. The chain combines TRBV29-1 with TRBJ2-7; 7 bases align to TRBD2. Germline V gene sequence: CDR1 SQVTM, CDR2 ANQGSEA. The CDR3 is 12 residues long. The trim removed 6 bases at V and 2 bases at J, leaving 4 bases unmatched.

At least ten counts were recorded for this clonotype. The CDR3: CASSLFGSPSYEQYF. The CDR3 DNA reads as TGTGCCAGCAGTTTATTTGGGTCACCCTCCTACGAGCAGTACTTC. The gene calls are TRBV27 and TRBJ2-7; D is unresolved. Germline assignment: CDR1 MNHEY and CDR2 SMNVEV (reference sequence). Trimming pared 1 base from V and 0 bases from J, leaving 10 bases between. This CDR3 contains 15 residues.

The rearrangement uses TRBV18 and TRBJ2-5; 9 positions agree with TRBD1. The trim removed 5 bases at V and 4 bases at J, leaving 11 bases unmatched. The CDR3 extends over 16 amino acids. From germline, CDR1 is KGHSH and CDR2 LQKENI. CDR3 sequence: CASSARDRAFGETQYF. CDR3 nucleotides: TGTGCCAGCTCAGCCCGGGACAGGGCTTTCGGAGAGACCCAGTACTTC.

V gene TRBV15 combines with J gene TRBJ2-6; 7 bases line up with TRBD1. This CDR3 has 18 residues. J lost 3 bases, V lost 2 bases, and 10 bases had no gene match. Germline CDR1 LNHNV, CDR2 YYDKDF (reference sequence). As DNA, the CDR3 is TGTGCCACCAGCAGATCCCCGACAGGGTTCGGTGGGGCCAACGTCCTGACTTTC. It encodes CATSRSPTGFGGANVLTF.

This clonotype showed up just a few times. The chain joins TRBV29-1 to TRBJ1-2; TRBD1 is a possible D gene (6 bases). Trimming left V 1 base short and J 7 bases short, with 19 bases between. The CDR3 runs 15 residues. Germline V CDR1 and CDR2: SQVTM, ANQGSEA. The CDR3 sequence: CSVEGPGLGGTGYTF. For the CDR3, the DNA is TGCAGCGTTGAAGGTCCCGGCCTAGGGGGGACTGGCTACACCTTC.

This clonotype has only a few counts. The chain links TRBV29-1 to TRBJ2-1; either TRBD1 or TRBD2 may supply D (5 bases each). V lost 4 bases, J lost 7 bases, and 11 bases lay in between. Germline V gene sequence: CDR1 SQVTM, CDR2 ANQGSEA. The CDR3 runs to 12 residues. The CDR3 is CSVGPWGNEQFF. In DNA, the CDR3 is TGCAGCGTTGGTCCCTGGGGGAATGAGCAGTTCTTC.

This clonotype was seen repeatedly, ten times or more. The chain carries TRBV29-1 and TRBJ2-1; 9 bases are a match to TRBD2. The V gene's germline CDR1 is SQVTM and CDR2 ANQGSEA. The CDR3 totals 14 residues. V lost 6 bases to trimming and J lost 0 bases; unmatched junction nucleotides: 3. CDR3 DNA sequence: TGCAGCGTACGTAGCGGGAGCTCCTACAATGAGCAGTTCTTC. This translates into CSVRSGSSYNEQFF.

The V call is TRBV7-6, the J call TRBJ2-2, with TRBD2 as a possible D gene (5 bases). V was trimmed by 5 bases and J by 5 bases, leaving 18 bases between them. The CDR3 has 16 amino acids. CDR1 is SGHVS, CDR2 FNYEAQ, per germline. The CDR3 DNA reads TGTGCCAGCAGCCTGGTACTAGGGTCGGTGACCGGGGAGCTGTTTTTT. Translated, it gives CASSLVLGSVTGELFF.

V and J are TRBV2 and TRBJ1-4, with D possibly matching TRBD1 (6 bases). Germline assignment: CDR1 SNHLY and CDR2 FYNNEI. The CDR3 spans 14 residues. The ends were cut back, 6 bases at V and 3 bases at J, with 11 bases in the middle. CDR3 region: CASRQGPANEKLFF. In nucleotides, the CDR3 is TGTGCCAGCAGGCAGGGGCCGGCTAATGAAAAACTGTTTTTT.

This clonotype occurred many times. V is TRBV30 and J is TRBJ2-1; D remains ambiguous. The CDR3 runs 11 residues. Between the trimmed V and J ends, which lost 0 bases and 10 bases, there was a span of 7 bases. Germline assignment: CDR1 GTSNPN and CDR2 SVGIG (reference sequence). CDR3 amino acids: CAWSVDHEQFF. Written as DNA, the CDR3 is TGTGCCTGGAGTGTGGATCACGAGCAGTTCTTC.

This clonotype has only a few counts. V gene TRBV7-9 combines with J gene TRBJ1-2; 12 bases are shared with TRBD1. The CDR3 has 14 residues. V lost 11 bases, J lost 8 bases, and 12 bases stayed unmatched. Germline CDR1 is SEHNR and CDR2 is FQNEAQ (reference sequence). In DNA, the CDR3 is TGTGCCTGCGGCGTGGGACAGGGGGCCTCGGGCTACACCTTC. Translated: CACGVGQGASGYTF.

This clonotype came up many times. The V gene is TRBV12-3 or TRBV12-4, the J gene TRBJ2-1; 8 bases map to TRBD2. The CDR3 has 14 amino acids. V was pared by 7 bases and J by 10 bases, with 12 bases of the junction left unmatched. This CDR3 is CASKLVLAGVEQFF. The CDR3 region has the DNA TGTGCCAGCAAACTCGTGCTAGCGGGCGTAGAGCAGTTCTTC.

This clonotype was seen ten or more times. The chain couples TRBV6-2 or TRBV6-3 to TRBJ2-3; TRBD1 aligns across 7 bases. Trimming removed 0 bases from V and 4 bases from J; junction bases left unmatched: 7. The CDR3 has 16 amino acids. Germline V gene sequence: CDR1 MNHEY, CDR2 SVGEGT. The CDR3 coding sequence is TGTGCCAGCAGTTACTCCGACAGGGAAGATGCAGATACGCAGTATTTT. This translates into CASSYSDREDADTQYF.

Regarding this clonotype: This may be a read error: a much more frequent sequence differs by one nucleotide. V gene TRBV5-4 combines with J gene TRBJ2-1; a possible D gene is TRBD2 (5 bases). The CDR3 contains 15 residues. Germline CDR1 and CDR2: SGHNT and YYREEE (reference sequence). CDR3 bases: TGTGCCAGCAGCTCGGGTCGACTAACCTACAATGAGAAGTTCTTC. Amino acid sequence: CASSSGRLTYNEKFF. Together with reference TRBV5-4 and TRBJ2-1, the CDR3 gives the full variable domain: ETGVTQSPTHLIKTRGQQVTLRCSSQSGHNTVSWYQQALGQGPQFIFQYYREEENGRGNFPPRFSGLQFPNYSSELNVNALELDDSALYLCASSSGRLTYNEKFFGPGTRLTVL.

The chain couples TRBV20-1 to TRBJ1-1; no reliable D call. Germline V gene lookup returns CDR1 DFQATT and CDR2 SNEGSKA (reference sequence). The CDR3 runs to 12 residues. V lost 0 bases and J lost 6, with 8 bases in between. The CDR3 DNA follows: TGCAGTGCTAGAGATCCGGACCCTGAAGCTTTCTTT. Its translation: CSARDPDPEAFF.

V is TRBV20-1 and J is TRBJ2-6, with a weak D call TRBD2 (5 bases). With 5 bases removed from V and 0 bases from J, the gap between germline ends came to 8 bases. CDR1 and CDR2 from the germline V gene are DFQATT and SNEGSKA (reference sequence). The CDR3 is made up of 14 amino acids. This CDR3 reads CSAEGVSGANVLTF. The CDR3 DNA reads as TGCAGTGCTGAGGGCGTCTCTGGGGCCAACGTCCTGACTTTC.